These 22 T cell receptor beta chains originate from one sample sequenced in a study of CD8+CD57+ T cells in acquired aplastic anemia. It was genomic DNA that served as the template for profiling TCR beta VDJ and CDR3. From the reads, TCRdb called clonotypes with MiXCR, one entry per CDR3 protein. This sample has approximately 200,000 distinct CDR3 sequences, with roughly 53% found just once. Patients who underwent sequencing had shown CD8+CD57+ cell expansion by flow cytometry. Sequencing input: sorted CD4+, CD8+, or CD8+CD57+ T cells (not recorded which) from PBMCs. The receptor source for this set is a human donor with aplastic anemia.

The chain links TRBV24-1 to TRBJ2-7, with 10 bases aligning to TRBD1. The J segment lost 1 base and the V segment lost 4 bases, leaving 3 bases of the junction unmatched. Germline loops: CDR1 KGHDR, CDR2 SFDVKD. CDR3 length: 15 amino acids. This CDR3 reads CATSDGQGGSYEQYF. The CDR3, as DNA: TGTGCCACCAGTGACGGACAGGGGGGGTCCTACGAGCAGTACTTC.

V gene TRBV20-1 combines with J gene TRBJ2-2, with a tentative D call TRBD1 (5 bases). CDR3 length: 11 residues. V lost 5 bases to trimming and J lost 8 bases, with 9 bases between them. The germline gives CDR1 DFQATT, CDR2 SNEGSKA (reference sequence). In DNA form, the CDR3 reads TGCAGTGCTCGACAGACAGGGGAGCTGTTTTTT. Translated, it gives CSARQTGELFF.

DNA of the CDR3: TGCAGTGCTAGAGGGCAGGGGGCCCACGAGCAGTACTTC. It encodes CSARGQGAHEQYF. The chain employs TRBV20-1 and TRBJ2-7; TRBD1 agrees at 8 bases. J gave up 5 bases and V 1 base, and 4 bases lay outside the gene matches. The germline CDR1 and CDR2 sequences are DFQATT and SNEGSKA (reference sequence). CDR3 size: 13 residues.

This clonotype came up once. The J gene is TRBJ2-5, the V gene TRBV7-2; D is possibly TRBD2 (7 bases). The CDR3 is 17 amino acids. V lost 0 bases, J lost 5 bases, and 19 bases lay in between. Per germline, CDR1 SGHTA and CDR2 FQGNSA. The CDR3 region is CASSLAPTSGGRETQYF. CDR3 in DNA: TGTGCCAGCAGCTTAGCCCCGACGTCGGGGGGCCGGGAGACCCAGTACTTC.

This clonotype was detected once. The chain has TRBV6-5 and TRBJ2-1, with 8 nucleotides matching TRBD2. The CDR3 consists of 14 residues. Per germline, CDR1 MNHEY and CDR2 SVGAGI. J was trimmed by 7 bases and V by 7 bases; bases with no gene match: 9. The CDR3 coding sequence is TGTGCCAGCACCCGGGGGGGCGTTGGGAATGAGCAGTTCTTC. Translated: CASTRGGVGNEQFF.

V gene TRBV2 combines with J gene TRBJ2-7; weak D call: TRBD1 (6 bases). The CDR3 is made up of 14 amino acids. The germline CDR1 and CDR2 sequences are SNHLY and FYNNEI. Between the trimmed V and J ends, which lost 4 bases and 1 base, there was a span of 11 bases. CDR3 DNA: TGTGCCAGCAGTGCTATGCAGGGGTCCTACGAGCAGTACTTC. It codes for CASSAMQGSYEQYF.

The V gene is TRBV29-1, the J gene TRBJ1-1; TRBD1 is a possible D gene (6 bases). CDR1 is SQVTM and CDR2 is ANQGSEA in the germline V gene. The germline V and J ends were trimmed by 4 bases and 0 bases, with 18 bases remaining between them. The CDR3 contains 16 residues. The CDR3 here is CSVGLNRDHMNTEAFF. DNA for the CDR3: TGCAGCGTTGGTCTCAACAGGGATCACATGAACACTGAAGCTTTCTTT.

Concerning this clonotype: A read error is likely, as this CDR3 ends without the conserved phenylalanine or tryptophan. The chain couples TRBV7-2 to TRBJ1-2; the D gene is possibly TRBD1 (5 bases). Trimming cost V 2 bases and J 8 bases, with 9 bases left between them. CDR1 and CDR2 (germline): SGHTA, FQGNSA. The length of the CDR3 is 12 residues. The CDR3 is CASSLRGTGYTS. CDR3 DNA: TGTGCCAGCAGCTTACGGGGGACCGGCTACACCTCC.

The chain links TRBV3-1 to TRBJ1-1; D remains ambiguous. Germline-derived CDR1 and CDR2 are LGHDT and YNNKEL (reference sequence). The CDR3 totals 12 residues. V dropped 2 bases and J dropped 7 bases, with 8 bases sitting between them. The CDR3 sequence: CASSQIGVEAFF. CDR3 coding DNA: TGTGCCAGCAGCCAAATCGGGGTTGAAGCTTTCTTT.

This clonotype has only a few counts. This rearrangement joins TRBV19 to TRBJ1-2; the D is unclear. The germline gives CDR1 LNHDA, CDR2 SQIVND (reference sequence). Trimming removed 2 bases from V and 0 bases from J, with 10 bases in between. This CDR3 spans 15 amino acids. The CDR3 loop reads CASSISATSNYGYTF. The CDR3 DNA is TGTGCCAGTAGTATATCAGCAACCTCTAACTATGGCTACACCTTC.

The chain carries TRBV6-2 or TRBV6-3 and TRBJ2-2; D possibly corresponds to TRBD2 (5 bases). The germline CDR1 and CDR2 sequences are MNHEY and SVGEGT. The CDR3 loop spans 14 amino acids. V was trimmed by 0 bases and J by 4 bases, leaving 6 bases between them. Written as DNA, the CDR3 is TGTGCCAGCAGTTACTCGAGGGTCACCGGGGAGCTGTTTTTT. It is translated as CASSYSRVTGELFF.

This clonotype showed up many times. This sequence joins TRBV15 and TRBJ1-4; no firm D call. V was cut by 0 bases and J by 11 bases, with 13 bases left in between. Germline CDR1 LNHNV, CDR2 YYDKDF (reference sequence). The CDR3 runs 14 residues. CDR3 residues: CATSRDWGIEKLFF. CDR3 sequence (DNA): TGTGCCACCAGCAGAGATTGGGGAATTGAGAAACTGTTTTTT.

In this sample, this clonotype turned up a few times. The rearrangement joins TRBV11-1 to TRBJ2-1; D might be TRBD2 (6 bases). This CDR3 region has 16 residues. Germline CDR1 is SGHAT and CDR2 is FQDESV (reference sequence). V lost 6 bases and J 4 bases, leaving 19 bases between the germline ends. The CDR3 region is CASSPFRDSLYNEQFF. In DNA, the CDR3 is TGTGCCAGCAGTCCCTTCCGGGACTCCTTGTACAATGAGCAGTTCTTC.

A word on this clonotype: This sequence may be a read error, since a much larger clone differs from it by one base. The rearrangement joins TRBV6-1 to TRBJ1-1, with D possibly matching TRBD1 (6 bases). The CDR3 covers 14 residues. Germline-derived CDR1 and CDR2 are MNHNS and SASEGT. The CDR3 DNA is TGTGCCGGCAGACCCGAAGAGGGGGGCACTGAAGCTTTCTTT. It encodes CAGRPEEGGTEAFF.

This clonotype has only a few counts. The chain is built from TRBV15 and TRBJ1-6, with D unresolved. This CDR3 region has 15 residues. The V gene's germline CDR1 is LNHNV and CDR2 YYDKDF (reference sequence). The V end was cut by 5 bases, the J end by 9 bases, with 17 bases between. As DNA, the CDR3 is TGTGCCACCAGCCCGACTGAGGGATCTACTTCACCCCTCCACTTT. This codes for CATSPTEGSTSPLHF.

This rearrangement joins TRBV3-1 to TRBJ2-5, with D tentatively TRBD1 or TRBD2 (5 bases each). Germline loops: CDR1 LGHDT, CDR2 YNNKEL (reference sequence). This CDR3 region has 14 residues. Between the trimmed V and J ends, which lost 7 bases and 8 bases, there was a span of 20 bases. The chain's CDR3 is CASNRAGSAGTQYF. Here the CDR3 DNA reads TGTGCCAGCAATCGGGCAGGGAGTGCAGGTACCCAGTACTTC.

The table lists this clonotype with a few counts. The V and J genes are TRBV18 and TRBJ2-7, with 7 bases identical to TRBD2. V shed 5 bases and J 4 bases; nucleotides not matched to a gene: 14. Germline V gene sequence: CDR1 KGHSH, CDR2 LQKENI. This CDR3 comprises 16 residues. CDR3 in amino acids: CASSSSGPRNVYEQYF. The CDR3 nucleotides are TGTGCCAGCTCAAGTAGCGGGCCCAGAAACGTTTACGAGCAGTACTTC. The variable domain in full, completed from reference TRBV18 and TRBJ2-7, reads NAGVMQNPRHLVRRRGQEARLRCSPMKGHSHVYWYRQLPEEGLKFMVYLQKENIIDESGMPKERFSAEFPKEGPSILRIQQVVRGDSAAYFCASSSSGPRNVYEQYFGPGTRLTVT.

This clonotype was seen repeatedly, ten times or more. The chain has TRBV7-6 and TRBJ2-6; D assignment may be TRBD1 or TRBD2 (6 bases each). CDR1 is SGHVS, CDR2 FNYEAQ, per germline. The CDR3 length is 17 residues. Deletions cut 2 bases from V and 3 bases from J, with 14 bases between. CDR3 loop: CASSLRPGAGGANVLTF. In nucleotides, the CDR3 is TGTGCCAGCAGCTTAAGGCCGGGGGCTGGTGGGGCCAACGTCCTGACTTTC.

The sample holds many counts of this clonotype. V is TRBV7-7 and J is TRBJ2-5; TRBD1 matches at 8 bases. CDR1 is SSHAT and CDR2 is FNYEAQ in the germline V gene (reference sequence). Trimming at V came to 5 bases and at J to 5 bases, leaving 13 bases not matched to a gene. This CDR3 is 16 amino acids long. CDR3: CASSPFNGQGRETQYF. CDR3 sequence (DNA): TGTGCCAGCAGCCCATTTAACGGACAGGGAAGGGAGACCCAGTACTTC.

This clonotype was picked up many times. The chain has TRBV12-3 or TRBV12-4 and TRBJ1-2, with a tentative D call TRBD1 (6 bases). The length of the CDR3 is 15 residues. The germline V and J ends were trimmed by 5 bases and 4 bases, with 17 bases remaining between them. The CDR3 nucleotides read TGTGCCAGCAGTCCCTCAGGGGATAATGGCTATGGCTACACCTTC. Translated: CASSPSGDNGYGYTF.

This clonotype was recorded at least ten times. The chain carries TRBV6-1 and TRBJ2-1; D remains unclear. V lost 1 base to trimming and J lost 2 bases, with 6 bases between them. This CDR3 has 14 residues. Germline CDR1 and CDR2: MNHNS and SASEGT. CDR3 amino acids: CASSEDGTYNEQFF. The CDR3 bases are TGTGCCAGCAGTGAAGACGGCACCTACAATGAGCAGTTCTTC.

This clonotype turned up a few times. The DNA for the CDR3 is TGTGCCAGCAGCGTCTCCAGGACACTAGGGGAGACCCAGTACTTC. Translating gives CASSVSRTLGETQYF. The chain links TRBV7-2 to TRBJ2-5; perhaps D is TRBD1 or TRBD2 (5 bases each). The V gene's germline CDR1 is SGHTA and CDR2 FQGNSA. The CDR3 is made up of 15 amino acids. V was pared by 5 bases and J by 5 bases, with 18 bases between.